This T cell receptor beta chain was observed in a study of blood T cell repertoires in COVID-19. In the study overall: The United States, Italy and Spain provided the acute and convalescent COVID-19 samples. T cells, B-cell-depleted T cells, or PBMCs supplied cDNA or gDNA.

Trimming at V came to 4 bases and at J to 4 bases, leaving 6 bases not matched to a gene. Per the germline V gene, CDR1 is MNHEY and CDR2 is SVGEGT. This CDR3 is built from 14 residues. As processed by the authors: Reference gene primer amplification in the assay estimated nucleated cell counts. The table came from immunoSEQ multiplex PCR; TCRdb's copy has only in-frame clones and leaves some out. V and J calls and clone size follow that table, whereas D and trimming were derived from the DNA. The data hold over 90,000 clones, with more than 65% observed a single time. The chain links TRBV6-2 or TRBV6-3 to TRBJ1-1, with 7 bases identical to TRBD1. Sequenced input: peripheral blood. The sequence derives from a man older than 75 with active or convalescent COVID-19. CDR3 sequence (DNA): TGTGCCAGCAGTTTACTGACAGGGTCCACTGAAGCTTTCTTT. Its protein product is CASSLLTGSTEAFF.